This TCR beta chain was recorded in a study of shared clonotypes between healthy human individuals. Study outcomes and limitations: Sequencing depth was expected to affect clonotype sharing among donors. Generation probabilities were higher for clonotypes shared across all four sorted-subset donors than for unshared ones. When naive CD4 clonotypes were compared across a few donors, approximately 5% were shared.

The data were produced by immunoSEQ multiplex PCR, yet TCRdb's version contains in-frame clones alone and is incomplete. The table has 2 million to 3 million clones, roughly 93% seen once; the top ten hold approximately 0.36%. In this sample, this clone turned up once. Its antigen is still unknown. The CDR3 length is 12 residues. V was pared by 6 bases and J by 0 bases, with 3 bases between. Per the germline V gene, CDR1 is MNHNY and CDR2 is SVGAGI (reference sequence). The sequence derives from a man aged 18 to 29 in good health. Some clones in this sample may be carry-over from other donors' samples. Sequencing used naive CD4+ T cells from PBMCs. The subset is: CD45RA+ positively selected. The chain combines TRBV6-6 with TRBJ1-5, with D unresolved. CDR3 amino acids: CASRYSNQPQHF. The CDR3 nucleotides are TGTGCCAGCAGATATAGCAATCAGCCCCAGCATTTT.